The clone carrying this T cell receptor (beta chain) turned up a few times. Its antigen is still unknown. Germline V gives CDR1 DFQATT, CDR2 SNEGSKA (reference sequence). The CDR3 consists of 14 residues. J lost 10 bases, V lost 2 bases, and 9 bases had no gene match. Tagging with unique molecular identifiers was a feature of the TCR beta cDNA libraries. MiXCR was run by TCRdb on the PCR reads, yielding one entry per CDR3 protein. The data contain around 710,000 distinct CDR3 sequences, under 60% of them singletons. This entry belongs to a study of post-analysis software for immune sequencing data. The overall study: Clinical courses comprised relapsing-remitting, secondary progressive and progressive-relapsing multiple sclerosis.

Study findings and constraints: Diversity measured as normalized Chao1 was significantly lower in multiple sclerosis patients than in controls. Patients used about 5 TRBV segments, including TRBV5-6, TRBV5-1 and TRBV20-1, more often than controls.

Sequenced sample: blood. The chain carries TRBV20-1 and TRBJ2-1; 9 bases fit TRBD1. This clonotype was sampled from a girl under 18 with multiple sclerosis. The CDR3 DNA reads TGCAGTGCTAGACTATTTACAGGGGGCGACGAGCAGTTCTTC. This encodes CSARLFTGGDEQFF.